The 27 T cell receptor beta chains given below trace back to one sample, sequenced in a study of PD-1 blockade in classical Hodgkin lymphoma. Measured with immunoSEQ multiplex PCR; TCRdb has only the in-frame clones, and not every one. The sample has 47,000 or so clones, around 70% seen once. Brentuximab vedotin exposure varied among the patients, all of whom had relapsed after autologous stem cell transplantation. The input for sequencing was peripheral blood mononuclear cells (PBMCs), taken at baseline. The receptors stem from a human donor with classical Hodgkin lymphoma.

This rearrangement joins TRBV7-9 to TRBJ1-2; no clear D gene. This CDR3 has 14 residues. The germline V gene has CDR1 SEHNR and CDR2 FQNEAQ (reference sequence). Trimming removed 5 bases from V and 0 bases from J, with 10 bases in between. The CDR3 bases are TGTGCCAGCAGCGTATACAGCACTAACTATGGCTACACCTTC. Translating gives CASSVYSTNYGYTF.

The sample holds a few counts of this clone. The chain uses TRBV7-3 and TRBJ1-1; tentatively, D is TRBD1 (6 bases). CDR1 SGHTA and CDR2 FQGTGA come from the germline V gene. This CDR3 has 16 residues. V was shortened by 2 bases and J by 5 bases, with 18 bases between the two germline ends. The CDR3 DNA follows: TGTGCCAGCAGCTTACGTGAGTGGGGGCCGAGGACTGAAGCTTTCTTT. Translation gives CASSLREWGPRTEAFF.

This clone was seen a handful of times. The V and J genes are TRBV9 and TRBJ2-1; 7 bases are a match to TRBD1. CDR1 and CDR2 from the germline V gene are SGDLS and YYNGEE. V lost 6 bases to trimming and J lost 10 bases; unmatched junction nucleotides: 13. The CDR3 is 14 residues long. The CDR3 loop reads CASNRDRVEEEQFF. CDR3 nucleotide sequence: TGTGCCAGCAATAGAGACAGGGTAGAAGAGGAGCAGTTCTTC.

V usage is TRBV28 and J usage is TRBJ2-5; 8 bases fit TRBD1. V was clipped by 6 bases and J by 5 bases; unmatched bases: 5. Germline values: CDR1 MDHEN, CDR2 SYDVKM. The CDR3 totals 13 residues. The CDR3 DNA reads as TGTGCCAGCAGAGACAGGGGTACCGAGACCCAGTACTTC. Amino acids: CASRDRGTETQYF.

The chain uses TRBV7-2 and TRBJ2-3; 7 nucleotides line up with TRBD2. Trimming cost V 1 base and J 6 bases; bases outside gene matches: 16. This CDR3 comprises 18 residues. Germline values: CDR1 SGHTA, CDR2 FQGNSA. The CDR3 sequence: CASSLGWGGSVIGDTQYF. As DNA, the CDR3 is TGTGCCAGCAGCTTAGGCTGGGGGGGAAGTGTAATAGGGGATACGCAGTATTTT.

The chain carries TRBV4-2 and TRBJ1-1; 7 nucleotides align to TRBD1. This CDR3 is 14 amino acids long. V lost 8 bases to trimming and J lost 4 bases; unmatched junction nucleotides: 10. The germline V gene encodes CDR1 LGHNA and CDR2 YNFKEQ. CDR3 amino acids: CASRQGGSSTEAFF. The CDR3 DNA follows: TGTGCCAGCCGTCAAGGGGGCTCGAGCACTGAAGCTTTCTTT.

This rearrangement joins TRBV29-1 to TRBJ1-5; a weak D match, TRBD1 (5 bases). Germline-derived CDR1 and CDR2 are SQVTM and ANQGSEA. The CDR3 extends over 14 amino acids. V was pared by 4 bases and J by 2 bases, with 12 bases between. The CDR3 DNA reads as TGCAGCGTTGCGGCGGGGACGGGCAATCAGCCCCAGCATTTT. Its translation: CSVAAGTGNQPQHF.

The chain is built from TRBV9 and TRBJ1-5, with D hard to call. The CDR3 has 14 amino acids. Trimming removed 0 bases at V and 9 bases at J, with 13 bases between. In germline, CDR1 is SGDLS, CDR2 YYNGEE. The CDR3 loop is CASSVAEGGTPQHF. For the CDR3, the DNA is TGTGCCAGCAGCGTAGCTGAGGGCGGCACGCCCCAGCATTTT.

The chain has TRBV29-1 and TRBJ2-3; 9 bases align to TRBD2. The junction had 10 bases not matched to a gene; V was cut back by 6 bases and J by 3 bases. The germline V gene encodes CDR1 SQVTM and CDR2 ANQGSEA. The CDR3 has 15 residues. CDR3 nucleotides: TGCAGCGTGCCTAAGACTAGCGGCCTTACAGATACGCAGTATTTT. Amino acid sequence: CSVPKTSGLTDTQYF.

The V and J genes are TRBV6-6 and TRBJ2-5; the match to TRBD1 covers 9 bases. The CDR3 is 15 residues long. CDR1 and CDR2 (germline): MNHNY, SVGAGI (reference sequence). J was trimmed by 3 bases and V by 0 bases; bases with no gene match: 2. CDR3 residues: CASSYSWTGEETQYF. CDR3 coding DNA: TGTGCCAGCAGTTACTCGTGGACAGGGGAAGAGACCCAGTACTTC.

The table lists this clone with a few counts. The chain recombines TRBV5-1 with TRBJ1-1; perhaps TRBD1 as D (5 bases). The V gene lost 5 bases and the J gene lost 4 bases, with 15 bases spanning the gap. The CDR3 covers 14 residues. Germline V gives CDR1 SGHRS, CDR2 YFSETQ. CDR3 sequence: CASRLLGGGTEAFF. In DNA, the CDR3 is TGCGCCAGCAGGTTGCTGGGGGGTGGCACTGAAGCTTTCTTT.

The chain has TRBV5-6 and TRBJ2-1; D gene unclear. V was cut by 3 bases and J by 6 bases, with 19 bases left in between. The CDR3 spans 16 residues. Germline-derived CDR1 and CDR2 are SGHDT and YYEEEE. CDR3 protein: CASSSPDGWRSNEQFF. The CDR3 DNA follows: TGTGCCAGCAGCTCCCCGGACGGATGGCGAAGCAATGAGCAGTTCTTC.

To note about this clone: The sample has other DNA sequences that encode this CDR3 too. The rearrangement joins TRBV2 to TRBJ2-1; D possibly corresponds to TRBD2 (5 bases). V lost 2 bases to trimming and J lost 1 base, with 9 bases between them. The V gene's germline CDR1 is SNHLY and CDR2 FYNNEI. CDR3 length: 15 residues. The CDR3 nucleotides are TGTGCCAGCAGTGAAAACAGCGGATCCTACAATGAGCAGTTCTTC. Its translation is CASSENSGSYNEQFF.

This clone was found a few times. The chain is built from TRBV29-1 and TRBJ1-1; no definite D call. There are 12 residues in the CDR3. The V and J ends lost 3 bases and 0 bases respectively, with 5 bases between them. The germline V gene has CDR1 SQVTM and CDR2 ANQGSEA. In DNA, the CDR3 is TGCAGCGTTGATATGGTGAACACTGAAGCTTTCTTT. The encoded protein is CSVDMVNTEAFF.

CDR3 in DNA: TGTGCCAGCAGTCAACAAATCACAGATACGCAGTATTTT. Translated, it gives CASSQQITDTQYF. This rearrangement joins TRBV6-1 to TRBJ2-3; D is uncertain. This CDR3 spans 13 amino acids. V was trimmed by 5 bases and J by 2 bases, leaving 8 bases between them. Per the germline V gene, CDR1 is MNHNS and CDR2 is SASEGT.

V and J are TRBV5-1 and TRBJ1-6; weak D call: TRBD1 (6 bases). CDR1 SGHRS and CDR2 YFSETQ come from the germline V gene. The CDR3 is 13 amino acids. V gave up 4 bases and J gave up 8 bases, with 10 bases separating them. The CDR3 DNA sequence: TGCGCCAGCAGCGGATCAGGGGATTCACCCCTCCACTTT. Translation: CASSGSGDSPLHF.

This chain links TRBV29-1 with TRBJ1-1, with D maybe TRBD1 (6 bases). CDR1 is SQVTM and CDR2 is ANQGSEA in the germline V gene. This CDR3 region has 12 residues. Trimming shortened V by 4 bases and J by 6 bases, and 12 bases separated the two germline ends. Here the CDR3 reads CSVGGGRAEAFF. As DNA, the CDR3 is TGCAGCGTTGGGGGGGGCCGCGCTGAAGCTTTCTTT.

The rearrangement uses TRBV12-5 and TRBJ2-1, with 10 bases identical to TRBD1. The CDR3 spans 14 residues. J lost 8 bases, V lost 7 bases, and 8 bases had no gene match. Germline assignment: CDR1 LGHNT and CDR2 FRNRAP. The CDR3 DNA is TGTGCTAGTGCCCCGAGGGGGACAGGGGATGAGCAGTTCTTC. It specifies CASAPRGTGDEQFF.

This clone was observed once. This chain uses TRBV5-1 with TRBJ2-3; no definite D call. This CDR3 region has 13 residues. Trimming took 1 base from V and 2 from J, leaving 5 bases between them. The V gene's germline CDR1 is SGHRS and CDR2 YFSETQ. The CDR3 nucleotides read TGCGCCAGCAGCTTGCTCATCACAGATACGCAGTATTTT. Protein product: CASSLLITDTQYF.

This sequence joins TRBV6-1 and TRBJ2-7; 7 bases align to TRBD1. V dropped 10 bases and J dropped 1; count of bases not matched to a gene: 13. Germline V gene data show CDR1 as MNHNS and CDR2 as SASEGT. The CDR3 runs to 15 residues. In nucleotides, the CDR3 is TGTGCCACAAGACCTCAGGACAGGTCTTCCTACGAGCAGTACTTC. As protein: CATRPQDRSSYEQYF.

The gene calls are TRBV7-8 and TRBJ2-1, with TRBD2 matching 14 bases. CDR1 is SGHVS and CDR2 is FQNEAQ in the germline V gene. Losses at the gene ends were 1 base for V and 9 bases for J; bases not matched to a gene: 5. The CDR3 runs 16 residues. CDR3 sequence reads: CASSLGGLAGGREQFF. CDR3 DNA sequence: TGTGCCAGCAGCTTAGGAGGACTAGCGGGAGGTCGTGAGCAGTTCTTC.

Here the CDR3 reads CASSQVGNEQFF. DNA for the CDR3: TGTGCCAGCAGCCAGGTGGGCAATGAGCAGTTCTTC. This chain uses TRBV7-3 with TRBJ2-1, with D unclear. V was pared by 5 bases and J by 6 bases, with 8 bases between. The CDR3 contains 12 residues. Germline CDR1 reads SGHTA; CDR2 reads FQGTGA.

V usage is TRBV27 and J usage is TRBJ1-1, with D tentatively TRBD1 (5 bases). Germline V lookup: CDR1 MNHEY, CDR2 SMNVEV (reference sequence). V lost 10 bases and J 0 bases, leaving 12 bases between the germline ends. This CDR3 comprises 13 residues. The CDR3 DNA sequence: TGTGCCATCGGGGGAGGGATGAACACTGAAGCTTTCTTT. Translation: CAIGGGMNTEAFF.

The DNA for the CDR3 is TGTGCCAGCAGTTACTCGAGGCCACCCTTAAACACTGAAGCTTTCTTT. Its protein product is CASSYSRPPLNTEAFF. V and J are TRBV6-5 and TRBJ1-1; unclear D gene. V was cut by 0 bases and J by 2 bases, with 13 bases left in between. Germline CDR1 is MNHEY and CDR2 is SVGAGI. The CDR3 is 16 amino acids.

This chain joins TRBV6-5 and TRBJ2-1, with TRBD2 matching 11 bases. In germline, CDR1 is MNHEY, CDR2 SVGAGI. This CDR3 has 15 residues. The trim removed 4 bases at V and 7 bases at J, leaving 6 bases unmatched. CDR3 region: CASSFVAGGPNEQFF. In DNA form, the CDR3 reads TGTGCCAGCAGTTTCGTAGCGGGGGGGCCAAATGAGCAGTTCTTC.

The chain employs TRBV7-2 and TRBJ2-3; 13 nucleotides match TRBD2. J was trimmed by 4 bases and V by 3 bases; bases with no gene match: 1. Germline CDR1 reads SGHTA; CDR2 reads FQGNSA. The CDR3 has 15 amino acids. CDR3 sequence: CASSLGLAGSDTQYF. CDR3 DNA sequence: TGTGCCAGCAGCTTGGGACTAGCGGGGTCAGATACGCAGTATTTT.

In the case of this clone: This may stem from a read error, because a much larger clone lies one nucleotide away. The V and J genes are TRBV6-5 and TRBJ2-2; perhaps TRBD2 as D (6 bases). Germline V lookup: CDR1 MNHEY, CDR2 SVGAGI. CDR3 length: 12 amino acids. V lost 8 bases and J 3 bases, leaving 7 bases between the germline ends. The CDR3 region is CASGGDTGELFF. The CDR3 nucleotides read TGTGCCAGCGGCGGGGACACCGGGGAGCTGTTTTTT.